These 10 T cell receptor beta chains share one sample of origin, sequenced in a study of T cells of healthy individuals. TCRdb re-analysed the 5' RACE reads in MiXCR, keeping a single row per CDR3 protein. This sample carries around 98,000 distinct CDR3 sequences, roughly 15% of them seen once, and the ten largest clones take over 5%. These receptors all come from a human donor in good health.

There are many counts of this clonotype. The rearrangement uses TRBV20-1 and TRBJ1-5, with a weak D call TRBD1 (6 bases). There are 17 residues in the CDR3. The germline V gene encodes CDR1 DFQATT and CDR2 SNEGSKA (reference sequence). V gave up 1 base and J gave up 5 bases, with 21 bases separating them. The CDR3 nucleotides are TGCAGTGCTAGAGGAGGGGGTGTGGGGGCCTGGGATCAGCCCCAGCATTTT. Its translation is CSARGGGVGAWDQPQHF.

Only a few counts were recorded for this clonotype. The V and J genes are TRBV20-1 and TRBJ1-5; no clear D gene. Trimming left V 7 bases short and J 3 bases short, with 10 bases between. The CDR3 totals 12 residues. Germline values: CDR1 DFQATT, CDR2 SNEGSKA (reference sequence). The CDR3 reads CSGRTSNQPQHF. DNA for the CDR3: TGCAGTGGGAGGACGTCCAATCAGCCCCAGCATTTT.

This clonotype was recorded a few times. This chain links TRBV7-8 with TRBJ1-3; D is possibly TRBD1 (5 bases). The V end lost 5 bases, the J end lost 3 bases, and 11 bases lay between the germline ends. The CDR3 length is 14 residues. The germline V gene encodes CDR1 SGHVS and CDR2 FQNEAQ. Here the CDR3 DNA reads TGTGCCAGCAGCCTGAGAGGGGTTGGAAACACCATATATTTT. Amino acids: CASSLRGVGNTIYF.

The chain links TRBV5-4 to TRBJ1-2; 11 bases fit TRBD1. Germline V CDR1 and CDR2: SGHNT, YYREEE (reference sequence). The CDR3 length is 15 residues. The V segment lost 0 bases and the J segment 4 bases; nucleotides outside the gene matches: 2. Here the CDR3 DNA reads TGTGCCAGCAGCTTGGCGGACAGGGGGCCCTATGGCTACACCTTC. Amino acids: CASSLADRGPYGYTF. The full variable domain, with the rest looked up from reference TRBV5-4 and TRBJ1-2, is ETGVTQSPTHLIKTRGQQVTLRCSSQSGHNTVSWYQQALGQGPQFIFQYYREEENGRGNFPPRFSGLQFPNYSSELNVNALELDDSALYLCASSLADRGPYGYTFGSGTRLTVV.

This clonotype has a handful of counts. The chain combines TRBV4-1 with TRBJ1-3, with D possibly TRBD1 on 6 matching bases. Germline-derived CDR1 and CDR2 are MGHRA and YSYEKL. Trimming took off 4 bases at V and 1 base at J, with 14 bases between the two ends. The CDR3 has 16 residues. CDR3 coding DNA: TGCGCCAGCAGCCCCCTGGGACAACCGTCTGGAAACACCATATATTTT. Protein sequence: CASSPLGQPSGNTIYF.

Turning to this clonotype: Being one base from a much bigger clone, this may be a read error. This chain uses TRBV24-1 with TRBJ1-5; D is unresolved. Germline V lookup: CDR1 KGHDR, CDR2 SFDVKD. The V end lost 1 base, the J end lost 4 bases, and 1 base lay between the germline ends. The CDR3 length is 12 residues. CDR3 sequence reads: CATSDFNQPQHF. The CDR3 region has the DNA TGTGCCACCAGTGATTTTAATCAGCCCCAGCATTTT.

This clonotype was counted a few times. The chain employs TRBV4-2 and TRBJ1-4; tentative D call: TRBD1 (6 bases). The germline CDR1 and CDR2 sequences are LGHNA and YNFKEQ. The CDR3 runs to 12 residues. Trimming cost V 3 bases and J 12 bases, with 11 bases left between them. CDR3: CASSQPYRELFF. The CDR3 region has the DNA TGTGCCAGCAGCCAGCCCTACAGGGAACTGTTTTTT.

This clonotype has more than one count but fewer than ten. The CDR3 is CASSLGQPPVYEQYF. DNA for the CDR3: TGTGCCAGCAGCTTGGGACAGCCCCCCGTATACGAGCAGTACTTC. The chain uses TRBV7-9 and TRBJ2-7; 7 nucleotides align to TRBD1. Trimming removed 3 bases from V and 4 bases from J; junction bases left unmatched: 9. This CDR3 has 15 amino acids. Germline V gene lookup returns CDR1 SEHNR and CDR2 FQNEAQ (reference sequence). The entire variable domain, with the rest obtained from reference TRBV7-9 and TRBJ2-7, is as follows: DTGVSQNPRHKITKRGQNVTFRCDPISEHNRLYWYRQTLGQGPEFLTYFQNEAQLEKSRLLSDRFSAERPKGSFSTLEIQRTEQGDSAMYLCASSLGQPPVYEQYFGPGTRLTVT.

This clonotype was detected only a few times. The J gene is TRBJ2-1, the V gene TRBV12-3 or TRBV12-4; 7 nucleotides match TRBD1. The CDR3 has 16 amino acids. Unmatched junction bases numbered 8, after V lost 5 bases and J lost 1 base. The CDR3 loop reads CASSLQGIISYNEQFF. The CDR3 DNA reads as TGTGCCAGCAGTCTACAGGGGATTATTTCCTACAATGAGCAGTTCTTC.

This chain links TRBV7-9 with TRBJ1-1; 9 bases line up with TRBD1. The CDR3 is 15 amino acids. The ends lost 5 bases at V and 0 bases at J; junction bases unmatched: 4. Germline lookup yields CDR1 SEHNR and CDR2 FQNEAQ (reference sequence). The CDR3 is CASSAGQGMNTEAFF. The CDR3 coding sequence is TGTGCCAGCAGCGCCGGACAGGGGATGAACACTGAAGCTTTCTTT.